This record looks at one T cell receptor beta chain sequence and its context. Its specificity is not known. The data were obtained in a study of blood T cells in healthy people across ages. Whole-study results and caveats: Strongly correlated with naive T cell percentage was TCR beta diversity.

Trimming cost V 3 bases and J 1 base, with 11 bases left between them. Germline V lookup: CDR1 SQVTM, CDR2 ANQGSEA. The length of the CDR3 is 14 residues. PCR was performed a second time for 7 to 11 cycles using a sample-barcoded 5' primer and a J-beta primer mix. TCRdb called the 5' RACE reads again in MiXCR, with one record for every CDR3 protein. The top ten clones hold around an eighth of a sample with hundreds of thousands of distinct CDR3 sequences, about 48% of them seen once. The sequence came from a man younger than 45 in good health. The specimen sequenced was blood. The chain couples TRBV29-1 to TRBJ2-3; D gene unclear. The CDR3 bases are TGCAGCGTTGAGTCCGACCTACGCACAGATACGCAGTATTTT. This translates into CSVESDLRTDTQYF.